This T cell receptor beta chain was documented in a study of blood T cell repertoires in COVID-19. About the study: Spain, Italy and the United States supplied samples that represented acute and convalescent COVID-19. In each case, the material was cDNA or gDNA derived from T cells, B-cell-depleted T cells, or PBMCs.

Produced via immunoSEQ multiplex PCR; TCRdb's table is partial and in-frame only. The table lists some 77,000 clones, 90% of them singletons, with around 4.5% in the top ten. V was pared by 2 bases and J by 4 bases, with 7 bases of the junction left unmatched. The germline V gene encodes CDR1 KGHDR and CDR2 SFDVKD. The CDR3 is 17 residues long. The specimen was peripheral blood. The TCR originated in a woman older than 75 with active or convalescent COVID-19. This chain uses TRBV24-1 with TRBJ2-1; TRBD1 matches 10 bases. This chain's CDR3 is CATSDSMTGGSYNEQFF. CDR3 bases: TGTGCCACCAGTGATTCAATGACAGGGGGCAGTTACAATGAGCAGTTCTTC.